The TCR beta chain under discussion was sequenced for a study of cytomegalovirus exposure and HLA in healthy donors. Findings and caveats of the study: Immune exposure was documented only through CMV serostatus.

Primers for the PCR totalled 60 Vbeta and 13 Jbeta. Produced via immunoSEQ multiplex PCR; TCRdb's table is partial and in-frame only. The table lists over 100,000 clones. CDR3 length equals 10 residues. Between the trimmed V and J ends, which lost 1 base and 10 bases, there was a span of 5 bases. CDR1 is SGHRS, CDR2 YFSETQ, per germline. Regarding this clone: What it recognizes is unknown.

When sampled, the donors appeared nominally healthy, though they likely had unrecorded immune exposures. The rearrangement links TRBV5-1 to TRBJ1-2; D is uncertain. The sequencing sample was made of PBMCs. The sequence was collected from a man aged 25 to 40 in good health and CMV-seronegative. The CDR3 nucleotides are TGCGCCAGCAGCTTGCCCTACTACACCTTC. This translates into CASSLPYYTF. The full variable domain, with the rest looked up from reference TRBV5-1 and TRBJ1-2, is KAGVTQTPRYLIKTRGQQVTLSCSPISGHRSVSWYQQTPGQGLQFLFEYFSETQRNKGNFPGRFSGRQFSNSRSEMNVSTLELGDSALYLCASSLPYYTFGSGTRLTVV.